This note documents a single T cell receptor (beta chain) sequence. This clonotype was seen a few times. Its antigen has not been determined. Base qualities are not recorded, but no much larger clone differs from it by a single base. This sample is part of a study of T cells in Graves' hyperthyroidism and ophthalmopathy (dated by TCRdb to about 2019). Looking at the study overall: Peripheral blood samples were taken at the time of initial diagnosis, prior to any treatment. To identify TCR V-J signatures that set the groups apart, the researchers used a discovery cohort of more than 95 patients, made up of 40 to 45 with Graves' ophthalmopathy and approximately 57 with stable Graves' hyperthyroidism. Prospective prediction of ophthalmopathy was tested in an independent validation cohort consisting of some 19 hyperthyroidism patients and 15 or so patients who later progressed to ophthalmopathy. The roughly 94 discovery patients were randomly divided into training and test sets at a 7:3 ratio. Thyroid tissue and blood T-cell repertoires from over 5 Graves' hyperthyroidism patients were also compared in the study. After sampling, hyperthyroidism patients received methimazole starting at 30 mg daily, and ophthalmopathy patients received high-dose intravenous methylprednisolone. The paper reports TCR Vbeta CDR3 sequencing of about 140 peripheral blood samples: 40 to 45 ophthalmopathy, 75 to 80 hyperthyroidism and around 17 progressor patients.

V loses 1 base, J loses 4 bases, and the germline ends lie 18 bases apart. There are 17 amino acids in the CDR3, from cysteine to phenylalanine inclusive. The entry retains the CDR3 DNA only, 51 bases that are in frame from base 1. Findings and caveats that apply to the study as a whole: Most expanded thyroid clonotypes (frequency above 0.001) were also found in blood, which suggests that blood repertoires may mirror thyroid immune responses. No statistical method was used to set the sample size in advance, and investigators knew the group allocation. During validation, the model predicted progression to ophthalmopathy a median of about 6.5 months ahead of onset, with around 65% sensitivity and 72% to 85% specificity. Ophthalmopathy was separated from stable hyperthyroidism by a 13 V-J signature model, with around 88% sensitivity and roughly 81% specificity obtained in cross-validation and 80%/75% obtained in testing.

A patient counted as having stable Graves' hyperthyroidism if no progression to ophthalmopathy occurred over 18 months of follow-up. Hyperthyroidism patients were newly diagnosed, had a disease duration of under 2 months, and were aged 18 to 65 years. The study excluded patients with uncontrolled infections, other autoimmune diseases, pregnancy or lactation. Diagnoses relied on clinical symptoms, serum thyroxine and TRAb, thyroid ultrasound and orbital computed tomography. PBMCs were separated from about 10 ml of fresh peripheral blood using Ficoll-Paque density gradient centrifugation. Trizol reagent was used to extract total RNA, and RNA quality was then checked on an Agilent 2100 Bioanalyzer. Amplification of TCR beta CDR3 regions was carried out from RNA transcripts. For the first round of RT-PCR on the TCR CDR3, the HTBI primer set was used together with the Qiagen OneStep RT-PCR kit. Libraries were constructed in a second round of multiplex PCR, after which size selection and purification were performed. Paired-end sequencing of the libraries was performed with 100 bp reads on an Illumina HiSeq2000. The authors' analysis ran thus. SOAPnuke was used to process the raw data, removing reads that contained adapters or uncalled bases, had a mean Phred below 15, or lacked an exact match to the constant primer or identifier. High-quality paired reads were merged using COPE v1.2.5, and each unique nucleotide sequence was defined as a clonotype. MiTCR v1.1 was used to align the clonotypes against IMGT TRBV, TRBD and TRBJ reference segments. The analysis was restricted to V-J combinations with a frequency above 0.0001, which together covered about 99% of the repertoires. A TCS score was defined as the ratio of F50 (clonal expansion) to E x V (chaos), with BLOSUM62-based TCRdist applied between CDR3 peptides within each V-J. Welch's t-statistics and random forest reduced roughly 530 V-J features to 13, which were used in a naive Bayes classifier (R e1071). Using fastp trimming at Q25 and MiXCR clonotype assembly, TCRdb reanalyzed the public sequencing data and kept in-frame beta chains. Every entry covers one CDR3 protein and lists the most common genes and DNA from its rows. These V and J calls derive from TCRdb rather than the authors' analysis. This sample has hundreds of thousands of distinct CDR3 sequences in its table, and approximately 14% of those were observed once. Together, the top ten hold 14% of the sample.

The chain joins TRBV5-7 to TRBJ1-5, with the D segment identity uncertain. TRBV5-7 is placed among ORFs of uncertain function. The sequence was obtained from a woman younger than 30 with Graves' hyperthyroidism. Sequenced: blood. For the CDR3, the sequence is CASSLIQAPVPNQPQHF. The DNA is TGTGCCAGCAGCTTGATTCAGGCCCCCGTCCCAAATCAGCCCCAGCATTTT.